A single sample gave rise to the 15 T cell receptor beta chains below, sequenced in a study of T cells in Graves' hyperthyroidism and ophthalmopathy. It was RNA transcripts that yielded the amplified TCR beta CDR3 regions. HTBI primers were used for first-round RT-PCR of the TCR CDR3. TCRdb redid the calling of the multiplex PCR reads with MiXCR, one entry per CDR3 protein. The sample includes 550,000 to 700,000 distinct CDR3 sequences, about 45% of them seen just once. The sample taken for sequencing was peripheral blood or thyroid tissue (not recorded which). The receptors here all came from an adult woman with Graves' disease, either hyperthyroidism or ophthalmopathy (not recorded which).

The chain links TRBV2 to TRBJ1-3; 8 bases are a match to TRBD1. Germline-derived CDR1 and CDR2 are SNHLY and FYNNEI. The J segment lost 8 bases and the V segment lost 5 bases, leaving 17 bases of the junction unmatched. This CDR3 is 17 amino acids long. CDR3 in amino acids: CASSRDTSGGYGYTIYF. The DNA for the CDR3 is TGTGCCAGCAGTAGGGACACCTCAGGGGGCTATGGCTACACCATATATTTT.

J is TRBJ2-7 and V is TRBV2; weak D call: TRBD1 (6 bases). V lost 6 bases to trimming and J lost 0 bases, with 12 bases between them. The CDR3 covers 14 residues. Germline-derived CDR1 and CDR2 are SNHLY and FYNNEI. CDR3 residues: CASRVNRDSYEQYF. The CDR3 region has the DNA TGTGCCAGCAGAGTCAACAGGGACTCCTACGAGCAGTACTTC.

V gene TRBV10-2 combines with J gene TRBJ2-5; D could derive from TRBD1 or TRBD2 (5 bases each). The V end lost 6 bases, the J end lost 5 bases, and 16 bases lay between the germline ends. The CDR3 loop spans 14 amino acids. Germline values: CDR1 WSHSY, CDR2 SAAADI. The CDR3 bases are TGCGCCAGCAGCCGGGACCTCGCGACGGAGACCCAGTACTTC. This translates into CASSRDLATETQYF.

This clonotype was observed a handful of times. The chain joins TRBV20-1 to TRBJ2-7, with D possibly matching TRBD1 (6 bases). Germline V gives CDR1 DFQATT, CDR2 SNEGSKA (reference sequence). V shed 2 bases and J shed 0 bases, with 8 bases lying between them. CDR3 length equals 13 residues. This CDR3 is CSARQGSSYEQYF. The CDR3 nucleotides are TGCAGTGCTAGACAGGGGAGCTCCTACGAGCAGTACTTC.

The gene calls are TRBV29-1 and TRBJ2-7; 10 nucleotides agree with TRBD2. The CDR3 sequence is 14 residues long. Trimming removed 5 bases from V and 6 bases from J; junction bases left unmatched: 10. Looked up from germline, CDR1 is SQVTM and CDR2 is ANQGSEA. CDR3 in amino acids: CSVFKDGTSVEQYF. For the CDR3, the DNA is TGCAGCGTTTTTAAGGATGGGACTAGCGTCGAGCAGTACTTC.

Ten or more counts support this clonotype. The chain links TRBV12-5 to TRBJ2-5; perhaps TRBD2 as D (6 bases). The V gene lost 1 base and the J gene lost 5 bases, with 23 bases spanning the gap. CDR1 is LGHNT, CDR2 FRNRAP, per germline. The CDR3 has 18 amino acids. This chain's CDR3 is CASGLGGGAASRGETQYF. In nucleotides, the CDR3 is TGTGCTAGTGGTTTGGGGGGCGGGGCGGCGTCCCGGGGGGAGACCCAGTACTTC.

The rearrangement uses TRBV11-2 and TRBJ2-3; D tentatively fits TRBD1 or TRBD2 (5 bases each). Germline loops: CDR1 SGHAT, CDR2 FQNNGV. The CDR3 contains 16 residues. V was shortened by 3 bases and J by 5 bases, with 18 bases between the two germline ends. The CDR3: CASSFLSPLGEDTQYF. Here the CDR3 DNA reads TGTGCCAGCAGCTTCCTATCCCCATTGGGGGAAGATACGCAGTATTTT.

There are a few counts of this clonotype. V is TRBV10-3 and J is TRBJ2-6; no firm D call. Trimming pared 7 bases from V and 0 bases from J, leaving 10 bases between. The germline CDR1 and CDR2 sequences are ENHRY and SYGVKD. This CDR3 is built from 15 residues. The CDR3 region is CAITSHHSGANVLTF. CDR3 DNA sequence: TGTGCCATCACCTCACACCACTCTGGGGCCAACGTCCTGACTTTC.

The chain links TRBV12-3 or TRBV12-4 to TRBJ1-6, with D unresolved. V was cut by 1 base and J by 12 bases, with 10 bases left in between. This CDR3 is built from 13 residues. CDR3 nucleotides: TGTGCCAGCAGTTTAGAGACGGCTTTACCCCTCCACTTT. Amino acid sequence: CASSLETALPLHF.

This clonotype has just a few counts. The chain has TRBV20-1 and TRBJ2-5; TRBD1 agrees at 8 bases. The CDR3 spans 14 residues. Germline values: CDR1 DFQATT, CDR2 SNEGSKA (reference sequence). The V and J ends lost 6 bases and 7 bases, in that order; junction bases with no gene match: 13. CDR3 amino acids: CSAHTPDRAGTQYF. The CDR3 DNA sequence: TGCAGTGCCCACACCCCGGACAGGGCAGGGACCCAGTACTTC.

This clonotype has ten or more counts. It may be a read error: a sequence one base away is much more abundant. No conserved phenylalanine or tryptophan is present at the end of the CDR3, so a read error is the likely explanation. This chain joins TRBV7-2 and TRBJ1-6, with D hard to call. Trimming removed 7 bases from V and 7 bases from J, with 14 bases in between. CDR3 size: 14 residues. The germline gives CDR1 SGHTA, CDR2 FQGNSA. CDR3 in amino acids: CASTPRSGNSPLHL. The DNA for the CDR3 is TGTGCCAGCACCCCAAGGAGCGGGAATTCACCCCTCCACCTT.

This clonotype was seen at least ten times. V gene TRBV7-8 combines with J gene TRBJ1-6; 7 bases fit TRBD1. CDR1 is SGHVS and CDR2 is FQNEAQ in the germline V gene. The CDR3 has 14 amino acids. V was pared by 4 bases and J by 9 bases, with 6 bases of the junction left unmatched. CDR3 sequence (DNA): TGTGCCAGCAGCTCAACAGGGGCTGTTTCACCCCTCCACTTT. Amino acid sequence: CASSSTGAVSPLHF.

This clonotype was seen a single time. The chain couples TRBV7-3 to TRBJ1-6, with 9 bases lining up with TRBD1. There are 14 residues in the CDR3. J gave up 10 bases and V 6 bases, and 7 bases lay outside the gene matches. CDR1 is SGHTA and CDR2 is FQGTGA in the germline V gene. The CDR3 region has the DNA TGTGCCAGCAGACTAACAGGGGGCGAATCACCCCTCCACTTT. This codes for CASRLTGGESPLHF. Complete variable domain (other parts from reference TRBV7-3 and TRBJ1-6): GAGVSQTPSNKVTEKGKYVELRCDPISGHTALYWYRQSLGQGPEFLIYFQGTGAADDSGLPNDRFFAVRPEGSVSTLKIQRTERGDSAVYLCASRLTGGESPLHFGNGTRLTVT.

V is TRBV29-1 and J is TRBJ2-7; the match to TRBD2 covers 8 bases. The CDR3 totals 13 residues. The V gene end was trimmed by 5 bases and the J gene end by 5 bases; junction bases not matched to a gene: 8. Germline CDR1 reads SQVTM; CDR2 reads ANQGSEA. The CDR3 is CSVSGGRIDEQYF. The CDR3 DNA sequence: TGCAGCGTTTCGGGCGGGAGGATCGACGAGCAGTACTTC.

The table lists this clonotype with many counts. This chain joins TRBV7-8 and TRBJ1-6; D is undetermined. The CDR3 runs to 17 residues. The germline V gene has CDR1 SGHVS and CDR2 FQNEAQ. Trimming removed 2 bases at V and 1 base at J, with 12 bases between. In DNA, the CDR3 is TGTGCCAGCAGCTTATCCTTAGGGTTTTCCTATAATTCACCCCTCCACTTT. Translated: CASSLSLGFSYNSPLHF.